This T cell receptor (beta chain) was found in a study of T cell responses to AZD1222 COVID-19 vaccine. Concerning this clone: Its target is not known.

CDR1 is MDHEN, CDR2 SYDVKM, per germline. There are 17 residues in the CDR3. The junction had 10 bases not matched to a gene; V was cut back by 5 bases and J by 3 bases. Sequenced by immunoSEQ multiplex PCR; TCRdb stores in-frame clones only, minus some. The sample holds more than 35,000 clones, just under 80% seen once. Points from the study as a whole: The study found vaccine-associated CD4 TCRs spanning spike, dominant at 160-218 and 743-854.

This receptor was taken from an adult who received the MenACWY meningococcal vaccine as a control. The sample consisted of peripheral blood, taken 28 days after the second dose of the MenACWY control vaccine. The V and J genes are TRBV28 and TRBJ1-6, with 7 positions matching TRBD1. Written as DNA, the CDR3 is TGTGCCAGCAGTCTCGGGACAGCCAGGGGCTATAATTCACCCCTCCACTTT. Its translation: CASSLGTARGYNSPLHF.